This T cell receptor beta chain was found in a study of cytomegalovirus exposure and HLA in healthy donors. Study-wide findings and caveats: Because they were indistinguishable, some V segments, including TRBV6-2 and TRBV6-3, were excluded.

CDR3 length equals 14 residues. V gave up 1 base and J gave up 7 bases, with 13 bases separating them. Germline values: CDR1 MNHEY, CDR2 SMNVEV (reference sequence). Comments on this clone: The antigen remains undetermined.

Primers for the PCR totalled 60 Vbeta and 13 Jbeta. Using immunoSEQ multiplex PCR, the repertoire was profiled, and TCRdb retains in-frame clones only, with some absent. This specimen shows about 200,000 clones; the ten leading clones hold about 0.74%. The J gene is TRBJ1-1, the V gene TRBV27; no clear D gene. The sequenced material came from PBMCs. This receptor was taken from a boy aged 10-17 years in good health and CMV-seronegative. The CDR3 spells CASSLFRTYGEAFF. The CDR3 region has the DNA TGTGCCAGCAGTTTATTTCGGACTTACGGTGAAGCTTTCTTT.